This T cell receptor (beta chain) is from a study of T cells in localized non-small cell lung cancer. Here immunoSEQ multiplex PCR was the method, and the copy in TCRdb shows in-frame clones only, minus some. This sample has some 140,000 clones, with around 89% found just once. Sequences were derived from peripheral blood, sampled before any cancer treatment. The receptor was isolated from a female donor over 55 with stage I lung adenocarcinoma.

CDR3 in amino acids: CATGTSGSHEQFF. CDR3 nucleotide sequence: TGTGCCACCGGGACTAGCGGGAGTCATGAGCAGTTCTTC. The chain employs TRBV15 and TRBJ2-1; 14 bases map to TRBD2. The CDR3 covers 13 residues. The trim removed 8 bases at V and 8 bases at J, leaving 2 bases unmatched. The germline gives CDR1 LNHNV, CDR2 YYDKDF (reference sequence). Complete variable domain (other parts from reference TRBV15 and TRBJ2-1): DAMVIQNPRYQVTQFGKPVTLSCSQTLNHNVMYWYQQKSSQAPKLLFHYYDKDFNNEADTPDNFQSRRPNTSFCFLDIRSPGLGDTAMYLCATGTSGSHEQFFGPGTRLTVL.